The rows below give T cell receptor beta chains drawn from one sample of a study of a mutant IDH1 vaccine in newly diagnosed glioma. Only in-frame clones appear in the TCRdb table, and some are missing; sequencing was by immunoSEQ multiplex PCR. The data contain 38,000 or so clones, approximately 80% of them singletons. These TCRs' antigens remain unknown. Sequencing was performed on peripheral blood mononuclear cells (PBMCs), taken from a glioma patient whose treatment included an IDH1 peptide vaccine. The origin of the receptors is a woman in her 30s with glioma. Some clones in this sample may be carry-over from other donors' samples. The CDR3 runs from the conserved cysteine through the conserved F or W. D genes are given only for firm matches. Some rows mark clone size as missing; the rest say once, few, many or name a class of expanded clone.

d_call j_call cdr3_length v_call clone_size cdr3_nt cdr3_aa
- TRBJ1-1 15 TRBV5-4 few TGTGCCAGCAGCCCGGCGGGGATAGGGAACACTGAAGCTTTCTTT CASSPAGIGNTEAFF
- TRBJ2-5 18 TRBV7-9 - TGTGCCAGCAGCTTACTCCTTACTGGGCTCGTGTTCCAAGAGACCCAGTACTTC CASSLLLTGLVFQETQYF
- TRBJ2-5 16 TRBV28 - TGTGCCAGCAGGCCCACCGGGCAGGCGAGCCAAGAGACCCAGTACTTC CASRPTGQASQETQYF
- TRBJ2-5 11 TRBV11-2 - TGTGCCAGCAGAGATAGCGAGACCCAGTACTTC CASRDSETQYF
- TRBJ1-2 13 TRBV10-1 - TGCGCCAGCAGTGAGGGGACGGGGATCGGCTACACCTTC CASSEGTGIGYTF
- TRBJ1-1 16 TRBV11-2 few TGTGCCAGCAGCCCCTGGTCGGCAGGCATGGGCACTGAAGCTTTCTTT CASSPWSAGMGTEAFF
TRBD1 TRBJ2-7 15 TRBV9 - TGTGCCAGCAGCGCCGGGACAGGGGGGCCCCTCGAGCAGTACTTC CASSAGTGGPLEQYF
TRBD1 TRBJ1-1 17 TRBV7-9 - TGTGCCAGCAGCCTGTTCCCGGGACAGGATAAGAACACTGAAGCTTTCTTT CASSLFPGQDKNTEAFF
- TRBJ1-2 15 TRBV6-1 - TGTGCCAGCAGTGAAGACTTCCAGGGCTGGGATGGCTACACCTTC CASSEDFQGWDGYTF
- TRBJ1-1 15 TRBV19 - TGTGCCAGTAGTATAGAGGCAGGACTTAACACTGAAGCTTTCTTT CASSIEAGLNTEAFF
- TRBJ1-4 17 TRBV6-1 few TGTGCCAGCAGTGAACATTCGGGGGCCGCAACTAATGAAAAACTGTTTTTT CASSEHSGAATNEKLFF
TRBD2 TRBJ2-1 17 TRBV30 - TGTGCCTGGAGTGTGGGAGTAGCGGGAGGCTTATACAATGAGCAGTTCTTC CAWSVGVAGGLYNEQFF
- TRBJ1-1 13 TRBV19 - TGTGCCAGTAGTATAACAACGGGCACTGAAGCTTTCTTT CASSITTGTEAFF
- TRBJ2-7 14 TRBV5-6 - TGTGCCAGCAGCTTGCCAGGAACATTATACGAGCAGTACTTC CASSLPGTLYEQYF
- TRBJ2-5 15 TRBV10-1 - TGCGCCAGCAGTGCAGTGGCGGGACAAGGGGAGACCCAGTACTTC CASSAVAGQGETQYF
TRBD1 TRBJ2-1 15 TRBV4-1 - TGCGCCAGCAGCCACGGCCGGGACAGACACAATGAGCAGTTCTTC CASSHGRDRHNEQFF
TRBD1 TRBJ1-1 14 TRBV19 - TGTGCCAGTAGTGGTGGGACAGTGAACACTGAAGCTTTCTTT CASSGGTVNTEAFF
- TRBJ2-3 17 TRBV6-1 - TGTGCCAGCAGTGACTATCCGGGCGGAGAATTCACAGATACGCAGTATTTT CASSDYPGGEFTDTQYF
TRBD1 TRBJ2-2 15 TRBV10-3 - TGTGCCATCCTTGCGACAGGGTTAAGGGCCGGGGAGCTGTTTTTT CAILATGLRAGELFF
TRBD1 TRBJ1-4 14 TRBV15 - TGTGCCACCAGCAGAGATCAGGGGGCAGAAAAACTGTTTTTT CATSRDQGAEKLFF
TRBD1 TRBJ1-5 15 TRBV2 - TGTGCCAGCAGTTTGGGACAGGGGGCTTATCAGCCCCAGCATTTT CASSLGQGAYQPQHF
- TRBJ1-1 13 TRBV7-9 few TGTGCCAGCAGCTTGCAGGGTGTCACTGAAGCTTTCTTT CASSLQGVTEAFF
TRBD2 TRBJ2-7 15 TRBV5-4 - TGTGCCAGCGGACTAGCGGGAGGTCCTATTTACGAGCAGTACTTC CASGLAGGPIYEQYF
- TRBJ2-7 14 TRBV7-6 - TGTGCCAGCAGCTTACAGGAGAAGGTCTACGAGCAGTACTTC CASSLQEKVYEQYF
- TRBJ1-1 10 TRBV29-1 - TGCAGCGTTGAAGATGGGGGGTTAGGGTTT CSVEDGGLGF
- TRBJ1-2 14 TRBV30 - TGTGCCTGGACCGCGAAAGAAGCTAACTATGGCTACACCTTC CAWTAKEANYGYTF
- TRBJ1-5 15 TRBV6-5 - TGTGCCAGCAGGGAGGGGACGGGAGGCAATCAGCCCCAGCATTTT CASREGTGGNQPQHF
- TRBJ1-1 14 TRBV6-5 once TGTGCCAGCAGATGGGACCCGCACGGTACTGAAGCTTTCTTT CASRWDPHGTEAFF